Shown below are 27 T cell receptor beta chains from a single sample sequenced in a study of CD8+ T cells in alopecia areata. Sequencing used cDNA as its template, made by extracting RNA and reverse transcribing it. Here immunoSEQ multiplex PCR was the method, and the copy in TCRdb shows in-frame clones only, minus some. The profile covers roughly 120,000 clones, none occurring a single time. Source material: lesional skin. The source of these receptors is a C3H/HeJ mouse with alopecia areata. The strain bears MHC haplotype H2-k.

The sample holds many counts of this clone. Any gene name here is a mouse gene name. Read coverage stops 4 residues before the CDR3 terminus; the germline J gene supplies the remainder. This chain uses TRBV13-3 with TRBJ2-3; TRBD1 aligns across 10 bases. Per the germline V gene, CDR1 is NNHDY and CDR2 is SYVADS. V gave up 2 bases and J gave up 0 bases; unmatched junction bases: 3. The CDR3 totals 16 residues. The CDR3 region is CASSDRDRGSAETLYF. The sequenced part of the CDR3 DNA is TGTGCCAGCAGTGACCGGGACAGGGGTAGTGCAGAA.

Comment on this clone: Gene names are the mouse ones. The sequenced fragment ends 4 residues before the CDR3 boundary, so the rest is inferred from the germline J gene. The V and J genes are TRBV13-1 and TRBJ2-1; the match to TRBD2 covers 10 bases. After removal of 7 bases from V and 4 bases from J, the junction contained 5 bases not matched to a gene. Germline values: CDR1 NSHNY, CDR2 SYGAGN. This CDR3 contains 14 residues. The CDR3 here is CASGQTGGYAEQFF. The DNA read from the CDR3 is TGTGCCAGCGGGCAGACTGGGGGGTATGCT.

This clone was counted between two and nine times. Genes and germline are mouse. The CDR3 is cut off 4 residues early in the read; its end comes from the germline J gene. Other DNA sequences from this sample encode an identical CDR3 as well. The J gene is TRBJ2-1, the V gene TRBV13-3; D is possibly TRBD1 (6 bases). The CDR3 contains 14 residues. Germline V gives CDR1 NNHDY, CDR2 SYVADS. V was shortened by 4 bases and J by 0 bases, with 8 bases between the two germline ends. CDR3 bases read: TGTGCCAGCAGTTCAGGGGCTAACTATGCT. As protein: CASSSGANYA. The CDR3 as a whole reads CASSSGANYAEQFF.

This clone was observed a few times. Gene names and germline refer to mouse. Sequencing ends 4 residues short of the CDR3 end; the germline J gene provides the rest. The chain recombines TRBV13-3 with TRBJ2-5; 8 bases line up with TRBD1. The CDR3 spans 16 residues. Germline loops: CDR1 NNHDY, CDR2 SYVADS. The DNA read from the CDR3 is TGTGCCAGCAGTGATGCTGGGCAGGGGGCGCGGGAC. This translates into CASSDAGQGARD. From start to end, the CDR3 is CASSDAGQGARDTQYF.

In its sample, this clone was seen a few times. TCRdb's protein does not match the DNA translation at residue 12; the protein provided is translated from the DNA. Germline and genes here are mouse. The read finishes 3 residues shy of the CDR3 end, and the germline J gene is used to complete it. The chain is built from TRBV19 and TRBJ1-3; 9 nucleotides agree with TRBD1. The CDR3 runs to 15 residues. The germline V gene encodes CDR1 FNHDT and CDR2 SITEND (reference sequence). The J segment lost 2 bases and the V segment lost 4 bases, leaving 4 bases of the junction unmatched. CDR3 protein: CASSHTGGAGNTLYF. CDR3 DNA (partial): TGTGCCAGCAGTCATACAGGGGGCGCTGGAAATACG.

The table lists this clone with a few counts. Mouse gene names and germline throughout. The read ends 4 residues shy of where the CDR3 ends; the end is completed using the germline J gene. The chain is built from TRBV1 and TRBJ2-7, with TRBD2 identical over 11 bases. Germline CDR1 and CDR2: NSQYPW and LRSPGD (reference sequence). The CDR3 has 14 amino acids. The CDR3 loop reads CTCTPGLGEYEQYF. CDR3 bases read: TGCACCTGCACCCCGGGACTGGGGGAGTAT.

To note about this clone: Gene names and germline match the mouse. The CDR3 is cut off 4 residues early in the read; its end comes from the germline J gene. This rearrangement joins TRBV13-1 to TRBJ2-7; TRBD2 matches at 10 bases. This CDR3 comprises 14 residues. The germline CDR1 and CDR2 sequences are NSHNY and SYGAGN. V was pared by 5 bases and J by 2 bases, with 4 bases of the junction left unmatched. CDR3 amino acids: CASSPDWGPYEQYF. The covered CDR3 bases are TGTGCCAGCAGCCCGGACTGGGGGCCCTAT.

A note on this clone: The gene symbols are mouse symbols. The read finishes 4 residues shy of the CDR3 end, and the germline J gene is used to complete it. The chain recombines TRBV1 with TRBJ2-7, with a weak D call TRBD2 (6 bases). Germline V lookup: CDR1 NSQYPW, CDR2 LRSPGD (reference sequence). CDR3 length: 16 residues. V lost 6 bases and J 0 bases, leaving 18 bases between the germline ends. CDR3 DNA, as far as it was read: TGCACCTGCAGACGGGGCGGGGGGAGGAGCTCCTAT. Translation: CTCRRGGGRSSY. The CDR3 as a whole reads CTCRRGGGRSSYEQYF.

This clone was observed a handful of times. The genes and germline here are from mouse. The CDR3 end falls 4 residues outside the read, so it is completed with the germline J gene. The V gene is TRBV13-3, the J gene TRBJ2-7; 9 nucleotides align to TRBD1. The V gene's germline CDR1 is NNHDY and CDR2 SYVADS. The CDR3 spans 13 residues. This CDR3 reads CASRPTGGDEQYF. The CDR3 bases that were read are TGTGCCAGCAGGCCAACAGGGGGCGAT.

In this sample, this clone turned up many times. Mouse names are used for the genes. The read terminates 4 residues ahead of where the CDR3 ends, so the germline J gene completes it. The chain links TRBV1 to TRBJ2-1; 9 bases agree with TRBD2. The CDR3 loop spans 14 amino acids. Germline V CDR1 and CDR2: NSQYPW, LRSPGD (reference sequence). V shed 3 bases and J 6 bases; nucleotides not matched to a gene: 3. CDR3 DNA (partial): TGCACCTGCAGTGCTGGGGGGGCGCCTGCT. Residues: CTCSAGGAPA. The full CDR3 is CTCSAGGAPAEQFF. The full variable domain, its missing parts supplied by reference TRBV1 and TRBJ2-1, is VTLLEQNPRWRLVPRGQAVNLRCILKNSQYPWMSWYQQDLQKQLQWLFTLRSPGDKEVKSLPGADYLATRVTDTELRLQVANMSQGRTLYCTCSAGGAPAEQFFGPGTRLTVL.

In its sample, this clone was seen a few times. Genes and germline are mouse. The sequenced fragment ends 4 residues before the CDR3 boundary, so the rest is inferred from the germline J gene. This chain uses TRBV19 with TRBJ1-2; 9 nucleotides match TRBD1. From germline, CDR1 is FNHDT and CDR2 SITEND (reference sequence). CDR3 length: 13 amino acids. The CDR3 sequence is CASSPGQGGDYTF. The covered CDR3 bases are TGTGCCAGCAGCCCGGGACAGGGAGGC.

In its sample, this clone was seen a few times. Each gene name is a mouse one. The read ends 4 residues early relative to the CDR3; the germline J gene fills the gap. This chain joins TRBV13-1 and TRBJ2-1; 9 bases line up with TRBD2. Germline V gene sequence: CDR1 NSHNY, CDR2 SYGAGN. V was pared by 3 bases and J by 3 bases, with 4 bases of the junction left unmatched. The CDR3 contains 15 residues. The CDR3 region is CASSVGLGSYAEQFF. The part of the CDR3 DNA that was read is TGTGCCAGCAGTGTCGGACTGGGGTCCTATGCT.

The sample holds a few counts of this clone. Each gene name is a mouse one. The CDR3 goes on 4 residues after the read ends, and that part is filled in from the germline J gene. The chain joins TRBV13-3 to TRBJ2-3; 8 bases line up with TRBD2. From germline, CDR1 is NNHDY and CDR2 SYVADS. V lost 0 bases, J lost 2 bases, and 5 bases stayed unmatched. This CDR3 contains 16 residues. Here the CDR3 reads CASSDEGGRTAETLYF. Partial CDR3 DNA: TGTGCCAGCAGTGATGAGGGGGGGCGGACTGCAGAA.

Of note for this clone: Genes and germline come from the mouse. The sequence runs out 4 residues before the end of the CDR3; the remainder is reconstructed from the germline J gene. The V and J genes are TRBV13-2 and TRBJ1-1; D perhaps matches TRBD1 (5 bases). V was cut by 0 bases and J by 1 base, with 10 bases left in between. Germline assignment: CDR1 NNHNN and CDR2 SYGAGS (reference sequence). This CDR3 spans 15 amino acids. CDR3 DNA, as far as it was read: TGTGCCAGCGGTGATGCGGGGGGGGTAAACACA. Residues: CASGDAGGVNT. The whole CDR3 sequence reads CASGDAGGVNTEVFF.

In its sample, this clone was seen a few times. Genes and germline come from the mouse. The CDR3 extends 4 residues past the end of the read, so its final part is completed from the germline J gene. The rearrangement joins TRBV13-3 to TRBJ2-5, with 10 bases fitting TRBD2. The CDR3 contains 16 residues. Germline V gene data show CDR1 as NNHDY and CDR2 as SYVADS. Trimming at V came to 4 bases and at J to 1 base, leaving 6 bases not matched to a gene. Incomplete CDR3 DNA: TGTGCCAGCAGTCCCAGACTGGGGGGATACCAAGAC. It codes for CASSPRLGGYQD. From start to end, the CDR3 is CASSPRLGGYQDTQYF.

In regard to this clone: All gene names here are mouse names. Incomplete CDR3 DNA: TGCACCTGCAGTGCAAACTGGGGGGGCGCGAGCACCGGG. Its translation: CTCSANWGGASTG. In full, the CDR3 reads CTCSANWGGASTGQLYF. The chain carries TRBV1 and TRBJ2-2, with 11 bases identical to TRBD2. With the read ending 4 residues before the CDR3 end, the germline J gene is used to fill in that end. The germline gives CDR1 NSQYPW, CDR2 LRSPGD (reference sequence). After removal of 2 bases from V and 4 bases from J, the junction contained 6 bases not matched to a gene. The CDR3 extends over 17 amino acids.

A note on this clone: Here the gene names and germline are mouse. The read ends 4 residues shy of where the CDR3 ends; the end is completed using the germline J gene. This rearrangement joins TRBV1 to TRBJ2-2, with a possible D match to TRBD1 (6 bases). Germline assignment: CDR1 NSQYPW and CDR2 LRSPGD (reference sequence). This CDR3 is 15 amino acids long. V was pared by 0 bases and J by 4 bases, with 9 bases between. Partial CDR3 DNA: TGCACCTGCAGTGCAGATGGGGACATCACCGGG. Its translation is CTCSADGDITG. The whole CDR3 is CTCSADGDITGQLYF. The full variable domain, its missing parts supplied by reference TRBV1 and TRBJ2-2, is VTLLEQNPRWRLVPRGQAVNLRCILKNSQYPWMSWYQQDLQKQLQWLFTLRSPGDKEVKSLPGADYLATRVTDTELRLQVANMSQGRTLYCTCSADGDITGQLYFGEGSKLTVL.

In its sample, this clone was seen many times. Gene names follow the mouse nomenclature. The CDR3 is cut off 4 residues early in the read; its end comes from the germline J gene. The chain recombines TRBV13-1 with TRBJ2-1, with TRBD1 matching 9 bases. CDR1 and CDR2 (germline): NSHNY, SYGAGN. V shed 0 bases, J shed 5 bases, and the junction held 0 bases outside the gene matches. The CDR3 covers 14 residues. CDR3 amino acids: CASSDGDRDAEQFF. The covered CDR3 bases are TGTGCCAGCAGTGATGGGGACAGGGATGCT.

Concerning this clone itself: The genes and germline here are from mouse. The CDR3 end lies 4 residues beyond the end of the read and is filled in from the germline J gene. The chain has TRBV1 and TRBJ2-3; 9 bases align to TRBD1. CDR1 and CDR2 from the germline V gene are NSQYPW and LRSPGD (reference sequence). There are 17 residues in the CDR3. The V segment lost 1 base and the J segment 0 bases; nucleotides outside the gene matches: 5. The CDR3 DNA, read in part, is TGCACCTGCAGTGCAGGACAGGGGGGTTATAGTGCAGAA. The encoded protein is CTCSAGQGGYSAE. The CDR3 in its entirety is CTCSAGQGGYSAETLYF.

This clone came up a few times. Germline and genes: mouse. The observed sequence ends 4 residues before the CDR3 terminus, with the missing tail filled in from the germline J gene. V gene TRBV13-3 combines with J gene TRBJ2-5; 7 bases match TRBD1. The length of the CDR3 is 16 residues. The germline gives CDR1 NNHDY, CDR2 SYVADS. V shed 3 bases and J 0 bases; nucleotides not matched to a gene: 7. CDR3 in amino acids: CASSVTGRTNQDTQYF. The CDR3 DNA, read in part, is TGTGCCAGCAGTGTGACAGGGAGGACTAACCAAGAC.

This clone was recorded at least ten times. Genes and germline are mouse. The read finishes 4 residues shy of the CDR3 end, and the germline J gene is used to complete it. V usage is TRBV13-3 and J usage is TRBJ2-7; possible D gene TRBD1, 5 bases. The CDR3 length is 12 residues. Germline loops: CDR1 NNHDY, CDR2 SYVADS. The CDR3 DNA, read in part, is TGTGCCAGCAGACACGACAGATAT. Its protein is CASRHDRY. From start to end, the CDR3 is CASRHDRYEQYF.

In the case of this clone: Genes and germline come from the mouse. Partial CDR3 DNA: TGCACCTGCAGTGCAGAGAGACTGGGGGGGTTCTCCTAT. Protein: CTCSAERLGGFSY. The complete CDR3 reads CTCSAERLGGFSYEQYF. The gene calls are TRBV1 and TRBJ2-7, with 11 positions matching TRBD2. The CDR3 end lies 4 residues beyond the end of the read and is filled in from the germline J gene. The CDR3 length is 17 residues. Trimming cost V 0 bases and J 0 bases; bases outside gene matches: 4. CDR1 NSQYPW and CDR2 LRSPGD come from the germline V gene (reference sequence).

In regard to this clone: These gene names are mouse names. The read stops 4 residues short of the end of the CDR3; the missing end is completed from the germline J gene. This rearrangement joins TRBV13-3 to TRBJ2-5; 7 bases are a match to TRBD1. Trimming cost V 4 bases and J 2 bases; bases outside gene matches: 4. In germline, CDR1 is NNHDY, CDR2 SYVADS. The CDR3 covers 14 residues. This CDR3 is CASSFGTAQDTQYF. The DNA read from the CDR3 is TGTGCCAGCAGTTTCGGGACAGCCCAAGAC.

Regarding this clone: Here the gene names and germline are mouse. Read coverage stops 4 residues before the CDR3 terminus; the germline J gene supplies the remainder. The chain is built from TRBV13-1 and TRBJ2-5, with 9 bases fitting TRBD2. Per the germline V gene, CDR1 is NSHNY and CDR2 is SYGAGN. The CDR3 extends over 17 amino acids. The chain's CDR3 is CASSDSPYLGGADTQYF. Partial CDR3 DNA: TGTGCCAGCAGTGATTCCCCTTACCTGGGGGGGGCGGAC.

This clone was detected many times. TCRdb gives a protein that differs at residue 11 from what the DNA encodes, so the protein here is translated from the DNA. Any gene name here is a mouse gene name. The CDR3 end lies 3 residues beyond the end of the read and is filled in from the germline J gene. J is TRBJ1-6 and V is TRBV13-3; TRBD1 might be the D (5 bases). TRBJ1-6 is given ORF status, its function remaining uncertain. This CDR3 is built from 14 residues. The V gene lost 3 bases and the J gene lost 5 bases, with 9 bases spanning the gap. Germline values: CDR1 NNHDY, CDR2 SYVADS. This CDR3 is CASSVQGNNSPLYF. The sequenced part of the CDR3 DNA is TGTGCCAGCAGTGTCCAGGGCAATAATTCGCCC.

This clone was seen a few times. Gene names are mouse gene names. The missing CDR3 end, 4 residues past where the read stops, is filled in from the germline J gene. This chain joins TRBV13-3 and TRBJ2-3; 9 bases align to TRBD1. The CDR3 is 15 residues long. Germline assignment: CDR1 NNHDY and CDR2 SYVADS. CDR3 amino acids: CASSFPGTGRETLYF. The sequenced CDR3 bases are TGTGCCAGCAGCTTCCCTGGGACAGGGAGAGAA.

As regards this clone: Mouse germline and gene names are used. The sequenced CDR3 bases are TGTGCCAGCGAAGGGGCAAACTCC. Translation gives CASEGANS. In full, the CDR3 reads CASEGANSDYTF. This chain links TRBV13-3 with TRBJ1-2; D is perhaps TRBD1 (5 bases). The read ends 4 residues before the CDR3 terminus; that terminus is restored from the germline J gene. Germline CDR1 is NNHDY and CDR2 is SYVADS. CDR3 length: 12 residues. Trimming removed 7 bases from V and 0 bases from J, with 7 bases in between.